This T cell receptor (beta chain) was captured in a study of blood T cell repertoires in COVID-19. Per the study methods: How many nucleated cells were present was estimated from reference gene primer amplification. Profiled with immunoSEQ multiplex PCR; TCRdb holds only in-frame clones, not every one. That table gives V, J and clone size, and the DNA gave D and trimming. Of approximately 170,000 clones listed, about 86% are singletons. V trimming: 6 bases; J trimming: 5 bases; junction bases outside the gene matches: 10. The length of the CDR3 is 15 residues. Germline V lookup: CDR1 SNHLY, CDR2 FYNNEI.

The sample taken for sequencing was peripheral blood. The rearrangement joins TRBV2 to TRBJ2-3; TRBD1 aligns across 8 bases. The TCR originated in a human donor with acute or convalescent COVID-19. The donor label of this sample is uncertain. The CDR3 region has the DNA TGTGCCAGCAGGGACAGGGAATGGTTGGAAGATACGCAGTATTTT. Its translation: CASRDREWLEDTQYF.